This entry features one TCR beta chain sequence. Its antigen is undetermined. RNA was extracted and reverse transcribed into cDNA as the sequencing template. The protocol was immunoSEQ multiplex PCR, while the TCRdb copy is restricted to in-frame clones and leaves out a portion. The table lists about 97,000 clones, 50% to 60% of them singletons, with about a sixth in the top ten. This sample's treatment: oral pan-JAK inhibitor, 5-10 mg twice daily. Alopecia areata patients provided lesional scalp punch biopsies and peripheral blood. The sample originates from a study of CD8+ T cells in alopecia areata. Trimming removed 1 base at V and 6 bases at J, with 10 bases between. Germline CDR1 reads GTSNPN; CDR2 reads SVGIG (reference sequence). This CDR3 comprises 13 residues. Notes on the study in general: Alphabeta T cells residing in normal skin are also sequenced in scalp samples. Tofacitinib delivered significant drops in scalp clonality and in expanded CD8+ clones among the top 100.

This TCR was sampled from a human donor with alopecia areata. The chain carries TRBV30 and TRBJ2-1, with D possibly TRBD2 on 6 matching bases. The sample in question was CD8+ T cells sorted from blood, obtained at approximately week 60, from a patient treated with tofacitinib. Here the CDR3 reads CAWSGDLGNEQFF. DNA for the CDR3: TGTGCCTGGAGTGGGGACTTAGGCAATGAGCAGTTCTTC.